The clone carrying this T cell receptor beta chain was observed a single time. The antigen remains undetermined. The time point is: week 35, safety follow-up. The study gave 300 ug of mutant IDH1 20-mer peptide per vaccine dose, with topical imiquimod. The record originates from a study of a mutant IDH1 vaccine in newly diagnosed glioma. The assay was immunoSEQ multiplex PCR, and TCRdb's table has in-frame clones only and misses some. The data contain over 65,000 clones, roughly 84% of them singletons. V shed 6 bases and J 3 bases; nucleotides not matched to a gene: 11. This CDR3 comprises 15 residues. Germline assignment: CDR1 SNHLY and CDR2 FYNNEI.

The chain uses TRBV2 and TRBJ2-7; 7 nucleotides match TRBD1. The material was PBMCs, obtained from a glioma patient whose treatment included an IDH1 peptide vaccine. The TCR originated in a man between 18 and 35 years old with glioma. CDR3 amino acids: CASRITGVSIYEQYF. The CDR3 DNA follows: TGTGCCAGCAGGATAACAGGGGTTTCGATCTACGAGCAGTACTTC.